This record looks at one T cell receptor beta chain sequence and its context. The antigen is not known. Expressed TCRB transcripts were sequenced, since all the RNA that had been isolated was reverse transcribed. Only in-frame clones appear in the TCRdb table, and some are missing; sequencing was by immunoSEQ multiplex PCR. The table shows approximately 120,000 clones, with around a sixth occurring only once. This entry belongs to a study of beta chain features in type 1 diabetes. Study results and limitations: Type 1 diabetes patients had moderately but significantly shorter TCRB CDR3s in all four CD4+ subsets. PCR could preferentially amplify shorter templates, alike in patients and controls.

The CDR3 is made up of 15 amino acids. CDR1 and CDR2 from the germline V gene are SGHDT and YYEEEE. Germline trimming cut 4 bases from V and 4 bases from J; bases unmatched to any gene: 7. The TCR comes from a young man with type 1 diabetes. The rearrangement uses TRBV5-6 and TRBJ1-1, with 10 bases that match TRBD1. The source material was central memory CD4+ T cells from blood. In nucleotides, the CDR3 is TGTGCCAGCAGCCCAAGACAGGGGGCGCGCACTGAAGCTTTCTTT. Amino acid sequence: CASSPRQGARTEAFF. Complete variable domain (other parts from reference TRBV5-6 and TRBJ1-1): DAGVTQSPTHLIKTRGQQVTLRCSPKSGHDTVSWYQQALGQGPQFIFQYYEEEERQRGNFPDRFSGHQFPNYSSELNVNALLLGDSALYLCASSPRQGARTEAFFGQGTRLTVV.